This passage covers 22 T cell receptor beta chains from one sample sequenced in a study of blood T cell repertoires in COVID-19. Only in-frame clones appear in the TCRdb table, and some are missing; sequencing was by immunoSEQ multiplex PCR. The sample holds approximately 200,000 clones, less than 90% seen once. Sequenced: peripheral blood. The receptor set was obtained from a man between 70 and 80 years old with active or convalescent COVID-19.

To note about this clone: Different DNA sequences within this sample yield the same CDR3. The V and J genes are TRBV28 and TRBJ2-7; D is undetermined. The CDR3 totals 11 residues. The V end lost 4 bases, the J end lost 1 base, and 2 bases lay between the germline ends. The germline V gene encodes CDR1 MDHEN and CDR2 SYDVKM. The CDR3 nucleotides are TGTGCCAGCAGTTCTTCCTACGAGCAGTACTTC. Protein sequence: CASSSSYEQYF.

The CDR3 sequence: CAGGNTEAFF. DNA of the CDR3: TGTGCCGGAGGTAACACTGAAGCTTTCTTT. The rearrangement uses TRBV30 and TRBJ1-1; D gene ambiguous. With 8 bases removed from V and 2 bases from J, the gap between germline ends came to 6 bases. The CDR3 loop spans 10 amino acids. The V gene's germline CDR1 is GTSNPN and CDR2 SVGIG (reference sequence). The full variable domain, its missing parts supplied by reference TRBV30 and TRBJ1-1, is SQTIHQWPATLVQPVGSPLSLECTVEGTSNPNLYWYRQAAGRGLQLLFYSVGIGQISSEVPQNLSASRPQDRQFILSSKKLLLSDSGFYLCAGGNTEAFFGQGTRLTVV.

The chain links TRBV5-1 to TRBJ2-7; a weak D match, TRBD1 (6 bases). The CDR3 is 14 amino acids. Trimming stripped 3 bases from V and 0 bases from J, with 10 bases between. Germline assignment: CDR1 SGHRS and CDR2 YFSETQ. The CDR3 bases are TGCGCCAGCAGCTCCGGACAGCTCTCCTACGAGCAGTACTTC. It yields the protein CASSSGQLSYEQYF.

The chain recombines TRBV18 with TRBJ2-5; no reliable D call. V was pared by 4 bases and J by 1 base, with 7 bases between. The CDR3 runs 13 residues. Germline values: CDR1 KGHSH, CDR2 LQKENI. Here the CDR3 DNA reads TGTGCCAGCTCACGAGGATTCCAAGAGACCCAGTACTTC. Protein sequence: CASSRGFQETQYF.

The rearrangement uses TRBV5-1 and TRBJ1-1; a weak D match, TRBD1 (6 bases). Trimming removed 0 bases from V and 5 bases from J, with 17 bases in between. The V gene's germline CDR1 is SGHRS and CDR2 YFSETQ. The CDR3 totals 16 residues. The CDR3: CASSLAGGLSGTEAFF. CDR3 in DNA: TGCGCCAGCAGCTTGGCCGGGGGGCTTTCGGGAACTGAAGCTTTCTTT. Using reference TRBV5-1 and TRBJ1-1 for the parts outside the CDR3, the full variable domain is KAGVTQTPRYLIKTRGQQVTLSCSPISGHRSVSWYQQTPGQGLQFLFEYFSETQRNKGNFPGRFSGRQFSNSRSEMNVSTLELGDSALYLCASSLAGGLSGTEAFFGQGTRLTVV.

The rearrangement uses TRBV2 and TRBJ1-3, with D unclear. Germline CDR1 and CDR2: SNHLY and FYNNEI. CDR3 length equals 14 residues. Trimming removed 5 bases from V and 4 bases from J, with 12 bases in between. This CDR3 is CASSRNGLGNTIYF. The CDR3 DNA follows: TGTGCCAGCAGTCGGAATGGGCTGGGAAACACCATATATTTT. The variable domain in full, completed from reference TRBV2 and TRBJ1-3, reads EPEVTQTPSHQVTQMGQEVILRCVPISNHLYFYWYRQILGQKVEFLVSFYNNEISEKSEIFDDQFSVERPDGSNFTLKIRSTKLEDSAMYFCASSRNGLGNTIYFGEGSWLTVV.

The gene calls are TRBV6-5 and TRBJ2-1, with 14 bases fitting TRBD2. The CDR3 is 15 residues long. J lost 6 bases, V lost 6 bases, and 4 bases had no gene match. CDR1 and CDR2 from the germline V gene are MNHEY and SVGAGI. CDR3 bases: TGTGCCAGCAGGGCGGGACTAGCGGGAGTCAATGAGCAGTTCTTC. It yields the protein CASRAGLAGVNEQFF.

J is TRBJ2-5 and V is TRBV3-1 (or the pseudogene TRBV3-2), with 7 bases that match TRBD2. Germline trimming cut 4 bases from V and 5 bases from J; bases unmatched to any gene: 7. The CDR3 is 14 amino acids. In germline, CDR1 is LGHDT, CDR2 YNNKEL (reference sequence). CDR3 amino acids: CASSRLTSLETQYF. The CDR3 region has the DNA TGTGCCAGCAGCCGACTGACTAGCCTGGAGACCCAGTACTTC.

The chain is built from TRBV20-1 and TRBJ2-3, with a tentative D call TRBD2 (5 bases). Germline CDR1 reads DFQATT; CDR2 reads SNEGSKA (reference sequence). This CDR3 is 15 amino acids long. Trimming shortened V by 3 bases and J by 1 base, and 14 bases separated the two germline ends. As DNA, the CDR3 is TGCAGTGCTAGTATTCGGAGGTTTGGCACAGATACGCAGTATTTT. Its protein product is CSASIRRFGTDTQYF.

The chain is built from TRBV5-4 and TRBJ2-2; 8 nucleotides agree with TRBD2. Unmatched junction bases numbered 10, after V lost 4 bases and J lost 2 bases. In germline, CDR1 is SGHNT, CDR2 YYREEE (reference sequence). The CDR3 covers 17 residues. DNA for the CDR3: TGTGCCAGCAGCCAATACCTTAGCGGGATAAACACCGGGGAGCTGTTTTTT. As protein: CASSQYLSGINTGELFF.

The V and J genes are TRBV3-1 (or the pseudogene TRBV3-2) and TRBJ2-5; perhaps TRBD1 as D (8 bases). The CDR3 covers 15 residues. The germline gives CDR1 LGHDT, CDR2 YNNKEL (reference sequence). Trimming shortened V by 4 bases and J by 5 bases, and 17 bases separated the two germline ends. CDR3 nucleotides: TGTGCCAGCAGCCCGCGGGACAGGCGGGGGGAGACCCAGTACTTC. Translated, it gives CASSPRDRRGETQYF.

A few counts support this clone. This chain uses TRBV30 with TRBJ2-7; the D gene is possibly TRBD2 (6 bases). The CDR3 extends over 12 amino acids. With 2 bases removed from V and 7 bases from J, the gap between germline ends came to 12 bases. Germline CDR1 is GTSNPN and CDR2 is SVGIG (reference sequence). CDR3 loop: CAWSFLSGEQYF. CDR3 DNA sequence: TGTGCCTGGAGTTTTCTGAGCGGGGAGCAGTACTTC.

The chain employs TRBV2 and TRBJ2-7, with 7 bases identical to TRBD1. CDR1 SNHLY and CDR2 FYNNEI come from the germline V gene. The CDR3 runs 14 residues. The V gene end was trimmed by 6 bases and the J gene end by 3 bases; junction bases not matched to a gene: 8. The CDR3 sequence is CASRTGATIYEQYF. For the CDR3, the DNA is TGTGCCAGCAGAACAGGGGCCACCATCTACGAGCAGTACTTC.

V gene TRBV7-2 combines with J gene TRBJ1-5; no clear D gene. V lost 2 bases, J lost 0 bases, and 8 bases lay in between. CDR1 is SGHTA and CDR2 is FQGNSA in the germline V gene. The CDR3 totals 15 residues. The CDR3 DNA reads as TGTGCCAGCAGCTTACGAACAATTAGCAATCAGCCCCAGCATTTT. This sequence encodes CASSLRTISNQPQHF. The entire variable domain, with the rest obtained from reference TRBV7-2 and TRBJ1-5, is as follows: GAGVSQSPSNKVTEKGKDVELRCDPISGHTALYWYRQSLGQGLEFLIYFQGNSAPDKSGLPSDRFSAERTGGSVSTLTIQRTQQEDSAVYLCASSLRTISNQPQHFGDGTRLSIL.

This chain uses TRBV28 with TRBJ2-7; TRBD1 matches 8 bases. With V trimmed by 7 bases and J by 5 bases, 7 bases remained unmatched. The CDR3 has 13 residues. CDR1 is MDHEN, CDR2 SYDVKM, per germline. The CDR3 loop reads CASKTGVPDEQYF. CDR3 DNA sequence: TGTGCCAGCAAGACAGGGGTTCCAGACGAGCAGTACTTC.

CDR3 amino acids: CASSHPGGGTQYF. In DNA form, the CDR3 reads TGCGCCAGCAGCCACCCGGGGGGAGGAACGCAGTATTTT. The chain couples TRBV4-3 to TRBJ2-3, with 7 bases fitting TRBD2. The CDR3 runs 13 residues. Germline CDR1 LGHNA, CDR2 YSLEER. With 3 bases clipped from V and 9 bases from J, the junction kept 6 bases outside the gene matches.

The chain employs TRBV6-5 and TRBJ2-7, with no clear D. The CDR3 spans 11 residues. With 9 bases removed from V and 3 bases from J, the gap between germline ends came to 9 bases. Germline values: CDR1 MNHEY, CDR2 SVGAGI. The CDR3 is CASDTYYEQYF. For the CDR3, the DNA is TGTGCCAGTGACACTTACTACGAGCAGTACTTC.

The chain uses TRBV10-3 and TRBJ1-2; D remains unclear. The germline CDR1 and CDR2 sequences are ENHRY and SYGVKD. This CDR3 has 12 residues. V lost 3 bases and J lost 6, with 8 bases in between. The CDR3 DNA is TGTGCCATCAGTGACTCGAGCAATGGCTACACCTTC. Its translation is CAISDSSNGYTF.

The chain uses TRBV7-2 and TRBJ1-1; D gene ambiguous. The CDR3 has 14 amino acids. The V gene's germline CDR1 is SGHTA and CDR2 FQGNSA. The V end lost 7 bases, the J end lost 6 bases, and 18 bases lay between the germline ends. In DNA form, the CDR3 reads TGTGCCAGCATGAGCAGGCCCAACGGGGCTGAAGCTTTCTTT. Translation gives CASMSRPNGAEAFF.

CDR3 DNA sequence: TGTGCCAGCAGTCCCGGCGGGGATTTAAACTATGGCTACACCTTC. As protein: CASSPGGDLNYGYTF. The chain carries TRBV28 and TRBJ1-2; no clear D. There are 15 residues in the CDR3. Trimming shortened V by 5 bases and J by 2 bases, and 15 bases separated the two germline ends. Germline V gene sequence: CDR1 MDHEN, CDR2 SYDVKM.

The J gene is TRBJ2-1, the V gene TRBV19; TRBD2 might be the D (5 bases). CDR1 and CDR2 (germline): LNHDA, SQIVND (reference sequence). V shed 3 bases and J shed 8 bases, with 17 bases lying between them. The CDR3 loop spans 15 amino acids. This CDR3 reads CASSIAQTSSHEQFF. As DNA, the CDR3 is TGTGCCAGTAGTATTGCCCAAACTAGTAGCCATGAGCAGTTCTTC.

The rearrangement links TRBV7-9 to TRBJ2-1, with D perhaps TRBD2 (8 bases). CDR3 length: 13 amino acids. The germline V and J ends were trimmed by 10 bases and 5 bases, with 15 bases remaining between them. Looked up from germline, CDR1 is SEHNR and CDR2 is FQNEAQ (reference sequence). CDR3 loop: CATREGANNEQFF. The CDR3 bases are TGTGCCACCCGGGAGGGGGCAAACAATGAGCAGTTCTTC.